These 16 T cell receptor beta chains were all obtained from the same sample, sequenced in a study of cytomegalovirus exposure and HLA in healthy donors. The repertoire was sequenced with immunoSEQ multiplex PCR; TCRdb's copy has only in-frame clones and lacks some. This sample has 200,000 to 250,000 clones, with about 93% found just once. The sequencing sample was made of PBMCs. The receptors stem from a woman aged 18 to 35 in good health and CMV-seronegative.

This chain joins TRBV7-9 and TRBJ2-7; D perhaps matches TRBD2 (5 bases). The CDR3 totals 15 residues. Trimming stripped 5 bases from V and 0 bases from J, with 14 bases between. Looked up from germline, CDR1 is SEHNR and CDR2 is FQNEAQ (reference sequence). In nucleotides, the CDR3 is TGTGCCAGCAGCCCTCTGGGGAGTTACTCCTACGAGCAGTACTTC. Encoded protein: CASSPLGSYSYEQYF.

The CDR3 sequence is CAWDLSGRLGGNTIYF. The CDR3 DNA is TGTGCCTGGGACCTTTCTGGGAGGCTGGGCGGAAACACCATATATTTT. The chain recombines TRBV30 with TRBJ1-3; unclear D gene. Trimming removed 5 bases from V and 4 bases from J, with 21 bases in between. The CDR3 is 16 amino acids. Germline V gene lookup returns CDR1 GTSNPN and CDR2 SVGIG (reference sequence).

In DNA form, the CDR3 reads TGCGCCAGCAGCCCGAGGGGACTAGCGGGAGTAAGGTCCTACGAGCAGTACTTC. Its translation: CASSPRGLAGVRSYEQYF. The rearrangement links TRBV4-1 to TRBJ2-7; TRBD2 matches at 14 bases. The germline V gene has CDR1 MGHRA and CDR2 YSYEKL. This CDR3 is built from 18 residues. V lost 4 bases to trimming and J lost 1 base; unmatched junction nucleotides: 9.

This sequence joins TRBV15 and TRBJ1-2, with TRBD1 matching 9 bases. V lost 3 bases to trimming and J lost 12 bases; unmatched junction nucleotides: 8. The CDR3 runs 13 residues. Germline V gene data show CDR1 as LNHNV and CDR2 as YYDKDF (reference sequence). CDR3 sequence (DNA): TGTGCCACCAGCAGGGGCTCGGGACAGGGCGACACCTTC. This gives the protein CATSRGSGQGDTF.

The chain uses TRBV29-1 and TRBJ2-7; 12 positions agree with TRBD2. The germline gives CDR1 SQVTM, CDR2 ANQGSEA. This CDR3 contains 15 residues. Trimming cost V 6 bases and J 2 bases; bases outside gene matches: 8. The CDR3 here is CSVIGLAGRTYEQYF. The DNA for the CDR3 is TGCAGCGTCATCGGACTAGCGGGGAGGACCTACGAGCAGTACTTC.

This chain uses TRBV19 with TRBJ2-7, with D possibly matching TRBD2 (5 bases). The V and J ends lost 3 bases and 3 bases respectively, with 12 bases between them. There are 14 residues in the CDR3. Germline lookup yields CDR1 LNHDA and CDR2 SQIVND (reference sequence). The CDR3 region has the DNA TGTGCCAGTAGTATTCCTAGCATCAGCTACGAGCAGTACTTC. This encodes CASSIPSISYEQYF.

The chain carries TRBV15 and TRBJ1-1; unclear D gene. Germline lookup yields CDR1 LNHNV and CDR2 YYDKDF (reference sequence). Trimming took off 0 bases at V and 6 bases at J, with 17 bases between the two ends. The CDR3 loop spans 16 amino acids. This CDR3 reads CATSRDLGTLRAEAFF. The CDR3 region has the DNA TGTGCCACCAGCAGAGATCTAGGCACCCTCCGAGCTGAAGCTTTCTTT.

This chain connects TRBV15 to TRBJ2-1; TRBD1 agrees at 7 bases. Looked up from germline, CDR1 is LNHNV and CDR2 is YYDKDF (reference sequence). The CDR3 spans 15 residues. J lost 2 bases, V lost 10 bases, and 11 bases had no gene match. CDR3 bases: TGTGCCATTGGGACAACAGGGGATCCCTACAATGAGCAGTTCTTC. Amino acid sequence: CAIGTTGDPYNEQFF.

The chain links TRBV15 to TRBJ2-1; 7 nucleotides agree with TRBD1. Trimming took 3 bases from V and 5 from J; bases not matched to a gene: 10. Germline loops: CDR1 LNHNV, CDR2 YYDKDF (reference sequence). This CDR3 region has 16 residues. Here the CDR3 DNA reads TGTGCCACCAGCAGGACTTATGGGACAGAACACAATGAGCAGTTCTTC. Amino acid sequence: CATSRTYGTEHNEQFF.

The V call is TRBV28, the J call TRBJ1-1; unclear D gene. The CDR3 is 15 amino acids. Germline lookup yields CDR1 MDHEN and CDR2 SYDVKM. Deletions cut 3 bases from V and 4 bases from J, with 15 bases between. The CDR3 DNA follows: TGTGCCAGCAGTTTTTGCGGCTTGAGTGTCACTGAAGCTTTCTTT. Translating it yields CASSFCGLSVTEAFF.

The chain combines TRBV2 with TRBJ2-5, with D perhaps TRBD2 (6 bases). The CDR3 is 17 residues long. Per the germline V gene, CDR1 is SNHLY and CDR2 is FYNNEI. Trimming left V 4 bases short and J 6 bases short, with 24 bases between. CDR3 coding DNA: TGTGCCAGCAGTGTTGCGTCGGTCAAACTAGCCGGCAAGACCCAGTACTTC. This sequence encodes CASSVASVKLAGKTQYF.

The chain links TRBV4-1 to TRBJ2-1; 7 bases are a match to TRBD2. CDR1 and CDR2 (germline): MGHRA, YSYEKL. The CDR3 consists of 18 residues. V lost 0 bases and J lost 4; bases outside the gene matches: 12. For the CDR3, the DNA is TGCGCCAGCAGCCAAGAGGGCTTTGGGAGCGGGATGTACAATGAGCAGTTCTTC. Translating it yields CASSQEGFGSGMYNEQFF.

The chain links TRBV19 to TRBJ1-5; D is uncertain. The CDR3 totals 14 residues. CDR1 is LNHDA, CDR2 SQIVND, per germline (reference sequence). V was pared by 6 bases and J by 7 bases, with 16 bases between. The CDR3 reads CASRFKGGLQPQHF. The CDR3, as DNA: TGTGCCAGTAGGTTTAAGGGAGGTTTGCAGCCCCAGCATTTT.

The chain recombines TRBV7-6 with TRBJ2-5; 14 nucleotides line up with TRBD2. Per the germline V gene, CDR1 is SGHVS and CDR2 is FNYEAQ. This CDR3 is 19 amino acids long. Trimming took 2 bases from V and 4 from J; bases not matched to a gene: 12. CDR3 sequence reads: CASSLPTGTSGRLRETQYF. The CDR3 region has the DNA TGTGCCAGCAGCTTACCAACAGGGACTAGCGGGAGATTAAGAGAGACCCAGTACTTC.

The CDR3 DNA sequence: TGCGCCAGCAGTGAGTCGGGGACAGGCCCCGCTTTCTTT. Amino acid sequence: CASSESGTGPAFF. The chain links TRBV10-2 to TRBJ1-1; 8 bases map to TRBD1. Germline V gene sequence: CDR1 WSHSY, CDR2 SAAADI. The CDR3 length is 13 residues. Trimming at V came to 0 bases and at J to 11 bases, leaving 5 bases not matched to a gene.

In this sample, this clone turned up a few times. The DNA for the CDR3 is TGTGCCAGCAGCCGTGGGACAGGGCACTACGAGCAGTACTTC. Amino acid sequence: CASSRGTGHYEQYF. J is TRBJ2-7 and V is TRBV5-6, with TRBD1 matching over 9 bases. Trimming removed 4 bases from V and 3 bases from J; junction bases left unmatched: 5. The germline CDR1 and CDR2 sequences are SGHDT and YYEEEE. The CDR3 spans 14 residues.